The sequence of this T cell receptor beta chain was determined in a study of T cell changes during pregnancy in multiple sclerosis. CDR3 length equals 11 residues. Deletions cut 6 bases from V and 5 bases from J, with 6 bases between. The V gene's germline CDR1 is SGHRS and CDR2 YFSETQ. TCRdb's copy holds only in-frame clones and misses some; the assay was immunoSEQ multiplex PCR. Altogether roughly 110,000 clones are present, approximately 90% being singletons, with the ten largest covering over 1.5%. This sequence was found in a female donor with multiple sclerosis, enrolled in a pregnancy study. The chain carries TRBV5-1 and TRBJ2-1; unclear D gene. The sample consisted of peripheral blood, taken in the third trimester of pregnancy. The CDR3, as DNA: TGCGCCAGCACCCTAGACAATGAGCAGTTCTTC. Residues: CASTLDNEQFF.